What follows is one TCR beta chain and its context. What it binds is unknown. All participants were of European descent. Among patients, depression was moderate to severe. The data were obtained in a study of untreated major depressive disorder. Study-level points and caveats: Findings may not generalize because the study sample was small. TRBV05-01 (Vbeta 5.1) usage was higher in CD4+ T cells of depressed patients than controls. Three preselected Vbeta families were the sole sequencing comparisons.

There are 15 residues in the CDR3. Germline lookup yields CDR1 MNHEY and CDR2 SVGAGI. V trimming: 2 bases; J trimming: 5 bases; junction bases outside the gene matches: 8. The assay was immunoSEQ multiplex PCR, and TCRdb's table has in-frame clones only and misses some. Here the sample spans roughly 17,000 clones, 92% being singletons. This chain links TRBV6-5 with TRBJ2-7; 8 bases map to TRBD2. Sequenced input: CD4+ T cells from PBMCs. The origin of this receptor is a woman between 40 and 50 years old with major depressive disorder. CDR3 DNA sequence: TGTGCCAGCAGTTACCGGGGGGGGGCCAAGAACGAGCAGTACTTC. This gives the protein CASSYRGGAKNEQYF.